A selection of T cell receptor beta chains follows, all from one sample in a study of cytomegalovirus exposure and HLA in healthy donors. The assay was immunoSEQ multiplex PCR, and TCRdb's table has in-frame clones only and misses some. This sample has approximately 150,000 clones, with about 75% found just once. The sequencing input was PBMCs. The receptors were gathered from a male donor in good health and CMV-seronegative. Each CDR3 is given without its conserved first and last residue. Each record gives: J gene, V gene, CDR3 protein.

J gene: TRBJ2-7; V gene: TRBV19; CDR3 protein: ASSISASGSSYEQY
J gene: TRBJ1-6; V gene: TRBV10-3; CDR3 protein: AISDGTGNNSPLH
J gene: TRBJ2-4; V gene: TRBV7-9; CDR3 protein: ASSPGGGGRRDIQY
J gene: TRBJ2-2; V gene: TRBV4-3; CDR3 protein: ASSRTSGGAGELF
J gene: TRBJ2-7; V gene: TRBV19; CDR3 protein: ASRGTGGAYEQY
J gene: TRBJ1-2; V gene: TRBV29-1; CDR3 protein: SVLTGDGGYT
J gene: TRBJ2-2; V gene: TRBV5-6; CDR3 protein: ASSLVAGLNTGELF
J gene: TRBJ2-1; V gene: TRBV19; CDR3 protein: ASSIDGAGGPYNEQF
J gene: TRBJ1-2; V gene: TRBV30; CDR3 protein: AWSPTGHHYRYT
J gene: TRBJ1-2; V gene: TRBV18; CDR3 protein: ASSPEADYGYT
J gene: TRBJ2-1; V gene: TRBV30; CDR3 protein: AGSSGTGDYNEQF
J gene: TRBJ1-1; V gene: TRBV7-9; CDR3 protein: SSSFPRGVEAF
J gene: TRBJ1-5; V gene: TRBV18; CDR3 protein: ASSRQGADQPQH
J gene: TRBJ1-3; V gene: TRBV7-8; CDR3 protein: ASSLRQAGNTIY
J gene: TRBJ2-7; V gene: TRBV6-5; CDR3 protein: ASSYSGQGTYEQY
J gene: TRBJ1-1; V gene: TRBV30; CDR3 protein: AWSVLGSLNTEAF
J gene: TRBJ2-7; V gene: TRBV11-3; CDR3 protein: ASSSTGAVGEQY
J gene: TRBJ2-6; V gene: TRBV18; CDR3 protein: ASHRGSGANVLT
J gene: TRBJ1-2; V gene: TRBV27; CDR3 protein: ASSSIRQGASGYT
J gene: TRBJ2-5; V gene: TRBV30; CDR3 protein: AWSGQGQETQY
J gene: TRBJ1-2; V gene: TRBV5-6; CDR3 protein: ASSFLPNGCT
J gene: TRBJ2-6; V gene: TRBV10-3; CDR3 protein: AISGDRSTGANVLT
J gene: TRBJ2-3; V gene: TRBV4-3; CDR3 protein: ASSQGRGGRADTQY
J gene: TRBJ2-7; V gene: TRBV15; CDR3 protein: ATSGSGGWNEQY
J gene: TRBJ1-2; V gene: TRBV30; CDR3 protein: AWDGQIIYGYT
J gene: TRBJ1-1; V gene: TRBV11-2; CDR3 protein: ASSLALTGDTEAF
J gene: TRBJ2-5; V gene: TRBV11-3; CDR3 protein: ASSQSSTGPETQY
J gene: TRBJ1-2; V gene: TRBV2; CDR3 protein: ASRGGDGYT
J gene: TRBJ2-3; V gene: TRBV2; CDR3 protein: ASRSGRVDTQY
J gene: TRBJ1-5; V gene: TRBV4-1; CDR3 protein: ASSQEEQGRNQPQH
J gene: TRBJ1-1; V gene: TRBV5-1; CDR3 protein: ASSVGQLNTEAF
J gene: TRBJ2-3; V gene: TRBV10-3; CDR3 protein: AISGAAGGTDTQY